A single sample is the source of the 9 T cell receptor beta chains below, sequenced in a study of T cell responses to AZD1222 COVID-19 vaccine. Method: immunoSEQ multiplex PCR; TCRdb's copy keeps in-frame clones and lacks some. Of about 120,000 clones in the sample, roughly nine tenths are singletons; the top ten hold 5% to 6.5%. The sequences come from peripheral blood, collected on day 0 of AZD1222 vaccination. Source of these receptors: an adult in good health.

This clone has just a few counts. The chain links TRBV7-2 to TRBJ1-1; D gene unclear. V lost 5 bases and J 1 base, leaving 2 bases between the germline ends. The CDR3 spans 11 residues. CDR1 and CDR2 (germline): SGHTA, FQGNSA. CDR3 in DNA: TGTGCCAGCAGCAAGAACACTGAAGCTTTCTTT. This encodes CASSKNTEAFF.

The rearrangement joins TRBV27 to TRBJ1-6; D may be TRBD1 (6 bases). With 0 bases removed from V and 8 bases from J, the gap between germline ends came to 14 bases. From germline, CDR1 is MNHEY and CDR2 SMNVEV (reference sequence). The CDR3 length is 16 residues. The CDR3 spells CASSLSSSGGDSPLHF. The CDR3 DNA is TGTGCCAGCAGTTTATCAAGTTCCGGGGGCGATTCACCCCTCCACTTT.

The chain carries TRBV5-1 and TRBJ2-7; no clear D gene. The CDR3 runs 13 residues. CDR1 is SGHRS, CDR2 YFSETQ, per germline. Trimming took off 0 bases at V and 1 base at J, with 5 bases between the two ends. The CDR3 nucleotides read TGCGCCAGCAGCTTGGAGGGTTCCTACGAGCAGTACTTC. Its translation: CASSLEGSYEQYF. Drawing the rest from reference TRBV5-1 and TRBJ2-7, the complete variable domain is KAGVTQTPRYLIKTRGQQVTLSCSPISGHRSVSWYQQTPGQGLQFLFEYFSETQRNKGNFPGRFSGRQFSNSRSEMNVSTLELGDSALYLCASSLEGSYEQYFGPGTRLTVT.

This chain uses TRBV24-1 with TRBJ2-5; D is possibly TRBD1 or TRBD2 (5 bases each). The CDR3 spans 14 residues. Germline V gene sequence: CDR1 KGHDR, CDR2 SFDVKD. The V end lost 3 bases, the J end lost 1 base, and 8 bases lay between the germline ends. The CDR3 protein is CATSDQGPQETQYF. In nucleotides, the CDR3 is TGTGCCACCAGTGATCAGGGACCCCAAGAGACCCAGTACTTC.

The chain is built from TRBV18 and TRBJ1-1; 7 bases match TRBD1. The CDR3 consists of 17 residues. The V gene's germline CDR1 is KGHSH and CDR2 LQKENI. Losses at the gene ends were 3 bases for V and 0 bases for J; bases not matched to a gene: 10. CDR3 in amino acids: CASSPYRQGNMNTEAFF. In DNA form, the CDR3 reads TGTGCCAGCTCACCGTACCGACAGGGTAATATGAACACTGAAGCTTTCTTT.

A note on this clone: This specimen includes other DNA sequences encoding the same CDR3. This chain uses TRBV7-2 with TRBJ2-7; 7 bases are a match to TRBD1. Germline V gene lookup returns CDR1 SGHTA and CDR2 FQGNSA. V trimming: 9 bases; J trimming: 4 bases; junction bases outside the gene matches: 15. This CDR3 spans 15 amino acids. The CDR3 nucleotides read TGTGCCAGTAGCCATCGACAGGGCGATGGTTACGAGCAGTACTTC. It codes for CASSHRQGDGYEQYF.

The count of this clone is one. The chain couples TRBV7-8 to TRBJ1-6, with TRBD1 as a possible D gene (5 bases). Germline CDR1 SGHVS, CDR2 FQNEAQ. This CDR3 has 14 amino acids. The V and J ends lost 3 bases and 10 bases respectively, with 13 bases between them. CDR3 residues: CASSFGQGFSPLHF. The CDR3 region has the DNA TGTGCCAGCAGCTTTGGTCAGGGATTCTCACCCCTCCACTTT.

This chain connects TRBV18 to TRBJ1-2; D is unclear. The ends were cut back, 0 bases at V and 5 bases at J, with 7 bases in the middle. This CDR3 spans 13 amino acids. Germline values: CDR1 KGHSH, CDR2 LQKENI. CDR3 sequence: CASSPPSSYGYTF. DNA for the CDR3: TGTGCCAGCTCACCACCGTCATCATATGGCTACACCTTC. Filled out from reference TRBV18 and TRBJ1-2, the complete variable domain reads NAGVMQNPRHLVRRRGQEARLRCSPMKGHSHVYWYRQLPEEGLKFMVYLQKENIIDESGMPKERFSAEFPKEGPSILRIQQVVRGDSAAYFCASSPPSSYGYTFGSGTRLTVV.

The V call is TRBV27, the J call TRBJ1-5, with D tentatively TRBD1 (5 bases). CDR3 length: 13 amino acids. Trimming cost V 2 bases and J 6 bases, with 8 bases left between them. CDR1 MNHEY and CDR2 SMNVEV come from the germline V gene (reference sequence). The CDR3 DNA reads TGTGCCAGCAGTTTAGGGAGGGGTCAGCCCCAGCATTTT. Its protein product is CASSLGRGQPQHF.